This note documents a single T cell receptor (beta chain) sequence. Its antigen is currently unknown. The data belong to a study of cytomegalovirus exposure and HLA in healthy donors. Study-wide points: It was reported that the classifier diagnosed cytomegalovirus status with high specificity and sensitivity in both the original and validation cohorts. The study labeled roughly 160 TCR beta chains cytomegalovirus-associated.

Germline CDR1 and CDR2: SGHNT and YENEEA. This CDR3 spans 18 amino acids. The V gene end was trimmed by 2 bases and the J gene end by 1 base; junction bases not matched to a gene: 10. 60 Vbeta and 13 Jbeta primers were used in PCR. Some clones are missing from TCRdb's copy, which holds only in-frame ones; the method was immunoSEQ multiplex PCR. Seen here are roughly 160,000 clones, 75% to 90% observed once, and the top ten hold approximately 8.5%. The receptor's source is a man between 18 and 35 years old in good health and CMV-seropositive. The J gene is TRBJ2-2, the V gene TRBV11-3, with 7 bases identical to TRBD1. The sample comprised PBMCs. The CDR3: CASSLRDSLGVNTGELFF. DNA for the CDR3: TGTGCCAGCAGCTTAAGGGACAGCCTGGGTGTGAACACCGGGGAGCTGTTTTTT. Drawing the rest from reference TRBV11-3 and TRBJ2-2, the complete variable domain is EAGVVQSPRYKIIEKKQPVAFWCNPISGHNTLYWYLQNLGQGPELLIRYENEEAVDDSQLPKDRFSAERLKGVDSTLKIQPAELGDSAVYLCASSLRDSLGVNTGELFFGEGSRLTVL.